This TCR beta chain was retrieved from a study of Graves' ophthalmopathy and Graves' hyperthyroidism. RNA transcripts yielded amplified TCR beta CDR3 regions. In the first round, RT-PCR was carried out with HTBI primers, and a multiplex PCR formed the second round. From the multiplex PCR reads, TCRdb called clonotypes with MiXCR, one entry per CDR3 protein. This sample has 650,000 to 900,000 distinct CDR3 sequences, with around 40% found just once. The CDR3 has 12 amino acids. Trimming pared 3 bases from V and 3 bases from J, leaving 4 bases between. Germline CDR1 is SGHTA and CDR2 is FQGNSA. Ophthalmopathy cases showed moderate-to-severe activity, scoring CAS ≥3 and NOSPECS ≥4, with duration under 3 months.

V and J are TRBV7-2 and TRBJ2-3, with D uncertain. Sequenced material: peripheral blood. This clonotype originated in an adult man with Graves' ophthalmopathy. For the CDR3, the DNA is TGTGCCAGCAGCTTGGAAACAGATACGCAGTATTTT. Protein: CASSLETDTQYF.